This TCR beta chain was profiled in a study of T cell clonality in common variable immunodeficiency. General observations from the study: Compared with healthy controls, CVID subjects showed increased TCRbeta clonality, mostly in about a third. Authors noted CVID clonality's cause needs subpopulation repertoire sequencing. Compared with controls, CVID subjects had fewer shared TCRbeta clones.

The V gene's germline CDR1 is SGHTA and CDR2 FQGNSA. The CDR3 is made up of 12 amino acids. This clone was seen many times. Its antigen is unknown. The sequenced fragment ends 3 residues before the CDR3 boundary, so the rest is inferred from the germline J gene. Profiling relied on immunoSEQ multiplex PCR, and the TCRdb table lists in-frame clones only, not all of them. There are 40,000 to 65,000 clones in the sample, none observed a single time. The V and J genes are TRBV7-2 and TRBJ1-2; possibly TRBD1 for D (5 bases). This TCR was sampled from a person between 18 and 69 years old in good health. Sequencing was performed on peripheral blood mononuclear cells. This chain's CDR3 is CASSFQGRGYTF. The CDR3 bases that were read are TGTGCCAGCAGCTTCCAGGGTAGGGGC.